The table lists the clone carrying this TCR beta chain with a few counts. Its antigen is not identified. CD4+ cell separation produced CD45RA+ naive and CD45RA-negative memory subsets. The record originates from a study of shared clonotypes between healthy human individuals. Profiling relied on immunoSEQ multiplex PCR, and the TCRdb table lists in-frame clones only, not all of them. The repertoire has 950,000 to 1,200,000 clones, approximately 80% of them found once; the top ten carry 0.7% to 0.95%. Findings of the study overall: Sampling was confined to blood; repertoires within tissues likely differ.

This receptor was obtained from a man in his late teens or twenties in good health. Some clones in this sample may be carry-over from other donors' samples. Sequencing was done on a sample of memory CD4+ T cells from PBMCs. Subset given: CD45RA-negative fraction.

The CDR3 here is CASSLASAVTTGELFF. The CDR3 coding sequence is TGTGCCAGCAGTTTGGCTAGCGCCGTTACCACCGGGGAGCTGTTTTTT. The chain uses TRBV27 and TRBJ2-2, with D possibly being TRBD2 (6 bases). The CDR3 loop spans 16 amino acids. Trimming cost V 3 bases and J 4 bases, with 15 bases left between them. The germline V gene encodes CDR1 MNHEY and CDR2 SMNVEV (reference sequence).